This TCR beta chain came from a study of T cell repertoires in aging, cancer and after chemotherapy. Study as a whole: Pre- and post-chemotherapy samples were paired from chronic lymphocytic leukemia patients treated with fludarabine- or bendamustine-based regimens. About 9 million TCR reads were in the whole dataset.

The CDR3 is made up of 14 amino acids. V lost 4 bases and J 5 bases, leaving 14 bases between the germline ends. Germline-derived CDR1 and CDR2 are SQVTM and ANQGSEA. With respect to this clonotype: Antigen: not known.

Amplification of TCR beta used genomic DNA extracted from peripheral blood. Rearranged V-D-J TRB sequences were amplified with a mixed TRB-A/B primer pool. TCRdb re-derived calls from the multiplex PCR reads in MiXCR, one entry per CDR3 protein. The sample carries approximately 2,900 distinct CDR3 sequences, 45% to 55% recorded once. Whole-study findings and limits: Across the chemotherapy interval, each cancer cohort showed higher median generation probability, suggesting thymic rebound. Compared with age-matched healthy donors, untreated hematological or solid cancer patients showed higher blood TCR clonality.

Sequencing input: blood. This sequence joins TRBV29-1 and TRBJ1-4; D gene unclear. This clonotype was obtained from a human donor with a blood cancer. The CDR3: CSVAPHRSNEKLFF. The CDR3 DNA is TGCAGCGTTGCTCCGCACCGAAGCAATGAAAAACTGTTTTTT.